This T cell receptor (beta chain) is from a study of breast tumors, draining lymph nodes, adjacent tissues. Study conclusions and caveats: The lymph node origin of tumor T cells was framed as consistent with a hypothesis, not demonstrated. Tumor and nontumor repertoires were significantly more similar in luminal-like than in basal-like breast cancer.

Trimming stripped 8 bases from V and 2 bases from J, with 18 bases between. The CDR3 sequence is 15 residues long. One entry per CDR3 protein, called by TCRdb with MiXCR from the multiplex PCR reads. The table lists fewer than 80,000 distinct CDR3 sequences, over 40% of them singletons. Points on this clonotype: Its matching antigen is unknown.

The TCR comes from a female donor with breast cancer. Some clones in this sample may be carry-over from other donors' samples. The chain carries TRBV12-3 or TRBV12-4 and TRBJ1-2; TRBD1 is a possible D gene (6 bases). The source material was breast tumor tissue. CDR3 loop: CASAPRGRLNYGYTF. Here the CDR3 DNA reads TGTGCCAGCGCCCCCAGGGGACGCTTGAACTATGGCTACACCTTC.